The T cell receptor beta chain under discussion was sequenced for a study of control samples from healthy donors and cancer patients. V lost 5 bases, J lost 3 bases, and 7 bases stayed unmatched. The CDR3 covers 15 residues. Germline values: CDR1 MNHNY, CDR2 SVGAGI (reference sequence). Assay used: immunoSEQ multiplex PCR; TCRdb lists only in-frame clones, some missing. The sample includes some 140,000 clones, about 95% seen only once; the top ten take over 12%. This chain uses TRBV6-6 with TRBJ1-5; TRBD1 aligns across 7 bases. Sequenced: PBMCs. This clonotype was sampled from a man in his sixties with colorectal cancer. CDR3 amino acids: CASSPFTGDNQPQHF. The CDR3 DNA reads as TGTGCCAGCAGTCCCTTTACAGGGGACAATCAGCCCCAGCATTTT.